This T cell receptor (beta chain) was captured by sequencing in a study of blood T cell repertoires in COVID-19. Across the whole study: Samples representing acute and convalescent COVID-19 were sourced from the United States, Italy and Spain.

Germline CDR1 MGHRA, CDR2 YSYEKL. Losses at the gene ends were 0 bases for V and 3 bases for J; bases not matched to a gene: 10. The CDR3 is made up of 17 amino acids. How the authors handled the data: Researchers report that nucleated cell counts were estimated from reference gene primer amplification. The method was immunoSEQ multiplex PCR; TCRdb's version includes in-frame clones alone and lacks a portion of them. V, J and clone size derive from that table, while D and trimming were established from the DNA sequence. The sample consists of about 100,000 clones, about 91% of them appearing once. The chain recombines TRBV4-1 with TRBJ1-2; TRBD1 matches at 7 bases. The TCR sequence derives from a man between 18 and 35 years old with acute or convalescent COVID-19. The specimen was peripheral blood. The CDR3 reads CASSQETGMAWYYGYTF. The CDR3 nucleotides read TGCGCCAGCAGCCAAGAGACAGGGATGGCTTGGTACTATGGCTACACCTTC.